Detailed here is one TCR beta chain. This entry belongs to a study of shared clonotypes between healthy human individuals. Method: immunoSEQ multiplex PCR; TCRdb's copy keeps in-frame clones and lacks some. Of 1.5 million to 2.5 million clones in the sample, about 95% were seen once. Germline V lookup: CDR1 GTSNPN, CDR2 SVGIG (reference sequence). The trim removed 0 bases at V and 7 bases at J, leaving 2 bases unmatched. The CDR3 is made up of 13 amino acids. Naive CD8 isolation took CD45RO-negative cells positively selected for CCR7 and excluded terminally differentiated effector memory CD45RA+ cells. Donors were Caucasian adults residing in Nashville, Tennessee, USA.

This TCR was recovered from a man aged 18 to 35 in good health. V gene TRBV30 combines with J gene TRBJ1-2; 10 bases are a match to TRBD1. Sequenced: naive CD8+ T cells sorted from blood. CDR3 protein: CAWSVGQGGGYTF. DNA for the CDR3: TGTGCCTGGAGTGTAGGACAGGGGGGTGGCTACACCTTC.